The clone carrying this T cell receptor beta chain was picked up one time. The data derive from a study of blood T cell repertoires in COVID-19. Study as a whole: Collection of acute and convalescent COVID-19 samples took place in the United States, Italy and Spain. PBMCs, B-cell-depleted T cells, or T cells provided the cDNA or gDNA that made up the material.

CDR1 is MNHEY and CDR2 is SVGEGT in the germline V gene. The J segment lost 6 bases and the V segment lost 2 bases, leaving 9 bases of the junction unmatched. This CDR3 contains 15 residues. Participants were aged about 18 to 90 years, lived in about two dozen US areas, and enrolled virtually. The protocol was immunoSEQ multiplex PCR, while the TCRdb copy is restricted to in-frame clones and leaves out a portion. The sample has about 290,000 clones; approximately 91% are singletons. The V call is TRBV6-2 or TRBV6-3, the J call TRBJ2-5; 7 nucleotides agree with TRBD1. This clonotype originated in a woman between 40 and 50 years old who had recovered from COVID-19. Sequenced material: PBMCs or T cells enriched from blood (not recorded which). CDR3 in amino acids: CASSYKDRRLQTQYF. CDR3 DNA: TGTGCCAGCAGTTACAAGGACAGGCGATTGCAGACCCAGTACTTC.